The following is a T cell receptor beta chain sequence with its context. Its antigen is not identified. CDR1 and CDR2 from the germline V gene are WNHNN and SYGVQD (reference sequence). V was cut by 4 bases and J by 2 bases, with 11 bases left in between. The CDR3 extends over 14 amino acids. The source of the sample is a study of T cell responses to AZD1222 COVID-19 vaccine. Study results and caveats: Distributed over spike, vaccine-associated CD4 TCRs predominated at 160-218 and 743-854.

The table came from immunoSEQ multiplex PCR; TCRdb's copy has only in-frame clones and leaves some out. In the table there are about 160,000 clones, more than 85% of which are singletons. This chain connects TRBV10-1 to TRBJ2-5; weak D call: TRBD1 (5 bases). The TCR comes from an adult who received the AZD1222 COVID-19 vaccine. Material: peripheral blood, obtained 28 days after the second AZD1222 dose. The CDR3 DNA sequence: TGCGCCAGCAGTGGGGGCACGGCACAAGAGACCCAGTACTTC. Residues: CASSGGTAQETQYF.